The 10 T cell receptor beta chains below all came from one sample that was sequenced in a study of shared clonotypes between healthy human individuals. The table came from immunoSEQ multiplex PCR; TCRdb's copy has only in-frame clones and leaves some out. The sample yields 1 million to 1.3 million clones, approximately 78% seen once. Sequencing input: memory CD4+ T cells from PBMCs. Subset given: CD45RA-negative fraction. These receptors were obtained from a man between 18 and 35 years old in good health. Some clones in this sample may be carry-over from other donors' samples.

CDR3 nucleotide sequence: TGCGCCAGCAGCCAAGGTACAGCGGGAGGACTCCAAGAGACCCAGTACTTC. This translates into CASSQGTAGGLQETQYF. The gene calls are TRBV4-1 and TRBJ2-5; 9 positions match TRBD2. Germline assignment: CDR1 MGHRA and CDR2 YSYEKL. The CDR3 covers 17 residues. The junction had 7 bases not matched to a gene; V was cut back by 1 base and J by 1 base.

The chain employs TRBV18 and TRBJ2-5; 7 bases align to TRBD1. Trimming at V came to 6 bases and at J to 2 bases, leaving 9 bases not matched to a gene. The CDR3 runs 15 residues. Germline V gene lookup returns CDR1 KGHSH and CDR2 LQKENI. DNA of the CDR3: TGTGCCAGCTCGCCAGGGGACAGTTCTCAAGAGACCCAGTACTTC. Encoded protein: CASSPGDSSQETQYF.

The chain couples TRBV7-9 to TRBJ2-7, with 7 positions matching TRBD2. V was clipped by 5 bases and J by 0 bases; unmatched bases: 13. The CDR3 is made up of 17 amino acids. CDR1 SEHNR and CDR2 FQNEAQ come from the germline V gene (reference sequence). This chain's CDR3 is CASSTQSGTGSSYEQYF. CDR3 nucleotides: TGTGCCAGCAGCACACAAAGCGGGACGGGCAGCTCCTACGAGCAGTACTTC.

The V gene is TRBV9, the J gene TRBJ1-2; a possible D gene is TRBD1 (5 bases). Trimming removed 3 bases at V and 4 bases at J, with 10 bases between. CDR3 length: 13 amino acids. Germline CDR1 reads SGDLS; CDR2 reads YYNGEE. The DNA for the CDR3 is TGTGCCAGCAGCGCTGACAGCACCTATGGCTACACCTTC. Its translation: CASSADSTYGYTF. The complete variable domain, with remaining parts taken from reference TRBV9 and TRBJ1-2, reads DSGVTQTPKHLITATGQRVTLRCSPRSGDLSVYWYQQSLDQGLQFLIQYYNGEERAKGNILERFSAQQFPDLHSELNLSSLELGDSALYFCASSADSTYGYTFGSGTRLTVV.

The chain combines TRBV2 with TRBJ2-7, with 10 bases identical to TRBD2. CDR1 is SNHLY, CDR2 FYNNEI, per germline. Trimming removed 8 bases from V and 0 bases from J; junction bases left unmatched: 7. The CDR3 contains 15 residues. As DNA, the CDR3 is TGTGCCAGCCGCAGGTGGACTAGCGGCTCCTACGAGCAGTACTTC. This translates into CASRRWTSGSYEQYF. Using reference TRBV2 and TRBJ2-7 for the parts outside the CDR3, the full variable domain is EPEVTQTPSHQVTQMGQEVILRCVPISNHLYFYWYRQILGQKVEFLVSFYNNEISEKSEIFDDQFSVERPDGSNFTLKIRSTKLEDSAMYFCASRRWTSGSYEQYFGPGTRLTVT.

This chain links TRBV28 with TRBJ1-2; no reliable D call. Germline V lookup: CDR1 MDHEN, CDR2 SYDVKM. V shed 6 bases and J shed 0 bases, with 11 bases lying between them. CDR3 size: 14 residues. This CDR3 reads CASSLAAPNYGYTF. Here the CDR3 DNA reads TGTGCCAGCAGCCTTGCAGCTCCTAACTATGGCTACACCTTC.

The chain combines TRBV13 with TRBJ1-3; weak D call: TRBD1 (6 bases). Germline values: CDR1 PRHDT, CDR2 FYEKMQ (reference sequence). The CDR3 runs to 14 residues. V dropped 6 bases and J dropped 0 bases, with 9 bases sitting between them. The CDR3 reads CASSLQGSGNTIYF. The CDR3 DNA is TGTGCCAGCAGTCTACAGGGCTCTGGAAACACCATATATTTT.

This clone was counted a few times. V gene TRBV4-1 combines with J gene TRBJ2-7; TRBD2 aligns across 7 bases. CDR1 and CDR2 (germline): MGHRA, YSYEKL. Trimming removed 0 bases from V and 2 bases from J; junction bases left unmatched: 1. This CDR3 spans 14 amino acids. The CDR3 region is CASSQDGLAYEQYF. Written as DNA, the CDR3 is TGCGCCAGCAGCCAAGATGGACTAGCCTACGAGCAGTACTTC.

This chain's CDR3 is CASSFRELPRNTEAFF. DNA for the CDR3: TGTGCCAGCAGCTTCCGGGAGCTACCGCGGAACACTGAAGCTTTCTTT. V usage is TRBV7-9 and J usage is TRBJ1-1; D call uncertain. Trimming removed 3 bases at V and 1 base at J, with 15 bases between. There are 16 residues in the CDR3. Germline-derived CDR1 and CDR2 are SEHNR and FQNEAQ (reference sequence). The variable domain in full, completed from reference TRBV7-9 and TRBJ1-1, reads DTGVSQNPRHKITKRGQNVTFRCDPISEHNRLYWYRQTLGQGPEFLTYFQNEAQLEKSRLLSDRFSAERPKGSFSTLEIQRTEQGDSAMYLCASSFRELPRNTEAFFGQGTRLTVV.

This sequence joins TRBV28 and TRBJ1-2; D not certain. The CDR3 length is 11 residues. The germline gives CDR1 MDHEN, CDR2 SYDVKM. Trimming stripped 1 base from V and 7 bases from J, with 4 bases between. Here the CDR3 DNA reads TGTGCCAGCAGTTTATCCGTTGGCTACACCTTC. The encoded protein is CASSLSVGYTF.